These T cell receptor beta chains were read from a single sample in a study of T cells in Graves' hyperthyroidism and ophthalmopathy. TCRdb called the multiplex PCR reads again in MiXCR, with one record for every CDR3 protein. The data hold about 400,000 distinct CDR3 sequences, with 14% observed a single time. The sample was blood. Every receptor here comes from a woman in her thirties with Graves' ophthalmopathy. Each CDR3 is given with its conserved first and last residue. The order of the fields is clone size, J gene, V gene, D gene, CDR3 DNA, CDR3 protein. A D gene is named only where the DNA matches it firmly. The size entry is marked missing in some rows and otherwise reads once, few, many or a size class.

abundance: NA; j_gene: TRBJ2-3; v_gene: TRBV20-1; d_gene: NA; CDR3nt: TGCAGTGCTAGAGATCTGACAGTAGATACGCAGTATTTT; CDR3aa: CSARDLTVDTQYF
abundance: NA; j_gene: TRBJ2-1; v_gene: TRBV18; d_gene: NA; CDR3nt: TGTGCCAGCTCACCCGCCTGCCCGGGACAAAGTTCGCGCATCACTACCTACAATGAGCAGTTCTTC; CDR3aa: CASSPACPGQSSRITTYNEQFF
abundance: many; j_gene: TRBJ1-1; v_gene: TRBV13; d_gene: NA; CDR3nt: TGTGCCAGCACCTTGACAGAGTTGAACACTGAAGCTTTCTTT; CDR3aa: CASTLTELNTEAFF
abundance: many; j_gene: TRBJ1-5; v_gene: TRBV28; d_gene: NA; CDR3nt: TGTGCCAGCAGTTTAGTCGTGACGGCTAGCAATCAGCCCCAGCATTTT; CDR3aa: CASSLVVTASNQPQHF
abundance: NA; j_gene: TRBJ2-7; v_gene: TRBV29-1; d_gene: NA; CDR3nt: TGCAGCGTTAGGAGGGGGTTTGACTACGAGCAGTACTTC; CDR3aa: CSVRRGFDYEQYF
abundance: many; j_gene: TRBJ2-7; v_gene: TRBV7-9; d_gene: NA; CDR3nt: TGTGCCAGCAGCCAGACTACCTACGAGCAGTACTTC; CDR3aa: CASSQTTYEQYF
abundance: few; j_gene: TRBJ1-6; v_gene: TRBV5-1; d_gene: NA; CDR3nt: TGCGCCAGCAGCTTTGAGAGGGAGAGTTCACCCCTCCACTTT; CDR3aa: CASSFERESSPLHF
abundance: many; j_gene: TRBJ2-1; v_gene: TRBV20-1; d_gene: NA; CDR3nt: TGCAGTGCTGACCCGGGCTACAGTCAGTTCTTC; CDR3aa: CSADPGYSQFF
abundance: many; j_gene: TRBJ2-7; v_gene: TRBV7-8; d_gene: NA; CDR3nt: TGTGCCAGCAGCTCAGACAGGGGAGGGTACGAGCAGTACTTC; CDR3aa: CASSSDRGGYEQYF
abundance: many; j_gene: TRBJ2-7; v_gene: TRBV27; d_gene: TRBD2; CDR3nt: TGTGCCAGCAATCAGGGACTAGCGGGGGCGAGGTACGAGCAGTACTTC; CDR3aa: CASNQGLAGARYEQYF
abundance: NA; j_gene: TRBJ1-4; v_gene: TRBV6-1; d_gene: NA; CDR3nt: TGTGCCAGCAGTGAGGCTGGGGGCGCTTATGAAAAACTGTTTTTT; CDR3aa: CASSEAGGAYEKLFF
abundance: many; j_gene: TRBJ1-4; v_gene: TRBV7-9; d_gene: NA; CDR3nt: TGTGCCAGCAGCCCCGGACAGAGCGAACTTGCAACTAATGAAAAACTGTTTTTT; CDR3aa: CASSPGQSELATNEKLFF
abundance: many; j_gene: TRBJ2-7; v_gene: TRBV20-1; d_gene: TRBD1; CDR3nt: TGCAGTGCTTCAAGCACAGGGGGCGCCCCCTCCGAGCAGTACTTC; CDR3aa: CSASSTGGAPSEQYF
abundance: many; j_gene: TRBJ2-5; v_gene: TRBV3-1; d_gene: TRBD2; CDR3nt: TGTGCCAGCAGCCAAGCCAAGGAGGCGGGGGTTGGACGGGAGACCCAGTACTTC; CDR3aa: CASSQAKEAGVGRETQYF
abundance: many; j_gene: TRBJ1-6; v_gene: TRBV28; d_gene: TRBD1; CDR3nt: TGTGCCAGCAGGGGACAGGGAAATAATTCACCCCTCCACTTT; CDR3aa: CASRGQGNNSPLHF
abundance: many; j_gene: TRBJ1-1; v_gene: TRBV12-3/TRBV12-4; d_gene: NA; CDR3nt: TGTGCCAGCAGTTTATCGGCCTTGACTGAAGCTTTCTTT; CDR3aa: CASSLSALTEAFF
abundance: few; j_gene: TRBJ2-1; v_gene: TRBV29-1; d_gene: TRBD2; CDR3nt: TGCAGCGCCACTAGCGGAGACTACAATGAGCAGTTCTTC; CDR3aa: CSATSGDYNEQFF
abundance: many; j_gene: TRBJ2-3; v_gene: TRBV14; d_gene: TRBD2; CDR3nt: TGTGCCAGCAGCCAAGATCCCAGGCGGGGGGGAGATACGCAGTATTTT; CDR3aa: CASSQDPRRGGDTQYF
abundance: many; j_gene: TRBJ1-2; v_gene: TRBV6-1; d_gene: NA; CDR3nt: TGTGCCAGCAGTGAGGGGCCCGTTTGGCAGGGAGGCTACACCTTC; CDR3aa: CASSEGPVWQGGYTF
abundance: few; j_gene: TRBJ1-2; v_gene: TRBV7-9; d_gene: NA; CDR3nt: TGTGCCAGCAGCTTATTGTCGGACAGCCCGAACTATGGCTACACCTTC; CDR3aa: CASSLLSDSPNYGYTF
abundance: NA; j_gene: TRBJ1-2; v_gene: TRBV28; d_gene: NA; CDR3nt: TGTGCCAGCAGTGATCCGGGGGCGGAGGGCTACACCTTC; CDR3aa: CASSDPGAEGYTF
abundance: many; j_gene: TRBJ1-5; v_gene: TRBV6-1; d_gene: TRBD1; CDR3nt: TGTGCCAGCAGCGTGGGACAGAATCAGCCCCAGCATTTT; CDR3aa: CASSVGQNQPQHF
abundance: many; j_gene: TRBJ1-1; v_gene: TRBV30; d_gene: NA; CDR3nt: TGTGCCTGGAGTTCTCCCGGGAGAGGGAGTGGGAGAGCTTTCTTT; CDR3aa: CAWSSPGRGSGRAFF
abundance: many; j_gene: TRBJ2-3; v_gene: TRBV3-1; d_gene: TRBD1; CDR3nt: TGTGCCAGCAGAGACAGGGGCACAGATACGCAGTATTTT; CDR3aa: CASRDRGTDTQYF
abundance: many; j_gene: TRBJ2-3; v_gene: TRBV7-6; d_gene: TRBD1; CDR3nt: TGTGCCAGCAGCTTTGGGCAGGGGGGCACAGATACGCAGTATTTT; CDR3aa: CASSFGQGGTDTQYF
abundance: NA; j_gene: TRBJ2-1; v_gene: TRBV4-2; d_gene: TRBD2; CDR3nt: TGTGCCAGCAGCCCCCCCCAGGCGGGGGGGCGTATTGAGCAGTTCTTC; CDR3aa: CASSPPQAGGRIEQFF
abundance: many; j_gene: TRBJ2-5; v_gene: TRBV20-1; d_gene: TRBD2; CDR3nt: TGCAGTGCTAGCCTCACTAGCGGGGGGGCCCAAGAGACCCAGTACTTC; CDR3aa: CSASLTSGGAQETQYF
abundance: few; j_gene: TRBJ2-7; v_gene: TRBV10-3; d_gene: TRBD1; CDR3nt: TGTGCCATCAGTGAATCCAGGGGGCAACGGGAGCAGTACTTC; CDR3aa: CAISESRGQREQYF
abundance: many; j_gene: TRBJ2-7; v_gene: TRBV29-1; d_gene: NA; CDR3nt: TGCAGCGTTGTAATGGCGGTAGGACCGCTTTACGAGCAGTACTTC; CDR3aa: CSVVMAVGPLYEQYF